Following are 22 T cell receptor beta chains from one sample sequenced in a study of blood T cell repertoires in COVID-19. This table comes from immunoSEQ multiplex PCR, and its TCRdb copy is limited to in-frame clones, with some not included. Seen here are tens of thousands of clones, over 85% observed once, and the top ten hold about 1.3%. Specimen: peripheral blood. The source is a man between 60 and 70 years old with acute or convalescent COVID-19.

The chain carries TRBV27 and TRBJ2-7; 7 nucleotides line up with TRBD1. Trimming removed 3 bases from V and 6 bases from J; junction bases left unmatched: 5. The CDR3 contains 13 residues. Germline V gene sequence: CDR1 MNHEY, CDR2 SMNVEV (reference sequence). The CDR3 is CASSFLGGGEQYF. CDR3 in DNA: TGTGCCAGCAGTTTTTTAGGGGGCGGCGAGCAGTACTTC.

The V gene is TRBV9, the J gene TRBJ1-4; D ambiguous. This CDR3 is 15 amino acids long. Germline CDR1 reads SGDLS; CDR2 reads YYNGEE. V dropped 0 bases and J dropped 8 bases, with 14 bases sitting between them. CDR3 amino acids: CASSVESGVGEKLFF. DNA of the CDR3: TGTGCCAGCAGCGTAGAGTCCGGGGTGGGGGAAAAACTGTTTTTT.

The CDR3 loop reads CASSPRWRGGEETQYF. In DNA form, the CDR3 reads TGTGCCAGCAGCCCCCGTTGGCGGGGGGGGGAAGAGACCCAGTACTTC. V is TRBV13 and J is TRBJ2-5, with 9 nucleotides matching TRBD2. After removal of 5 bases from V and 3 bases from J, the junction contained 10 bases not matched to a gene. Germline CDR1 and CDR2: PRHDT and FYEKMQ (reference sequence). This CDR3 region has 16 residues.

CDR3 in DNA: TGTGCCAGCAGTGCTCGTCCCGGGGACGAGCAGTACTTC. The encoded protein is CASSARPGDEQYF. The rearrangement links TRBV2 to TRBJ2-7, with a possible D match to TRBD2 (5 bases). Per the germline V gene, CDR1 is SNHLY and CDR2 is FYNNEI. This CDR3 region has 13 residues. Trimming stripped 4 bases from V and 5 bases from J, with 12 bases between.

This clone was picked up one time. This rearrangement joins TRBV5-1 to TRBJ1-1, with 9 bases lining up with TRBD1. CDR3 length: 12 residues. V gave up 5 bases and J gave up 7 bases; unmatched junction bases: 3. The germline CDR1 and CDR2 sequences are SGHRS and YFSETQ. CDR3 DNA: TGCGCCAGCAGGCCGACAGGGGGTGAAGCTTTCTTT. It translates to CASRPTGGEAFF.

This chain connects TRBV6-5 to TRBJ1-1; 9 bases match TRBD1. With V trimmed by 4 bases and J by 0 bases, 6 bases remained unmatched. Germline values: CDR1 MNHEY, CDR2 SVGAGI. The CDR3 is 16 amino acids. The CDR3 DNA reads TGTGCCAGCAGTTCCGTCGACAGGGGGGTGAACACTGAAGCTTTCTTT. Translated, it gives CASSSVDRGVNTEAFF.

This clone was picked up a small number of times. The chain employs TRBV5-5 and TRBJ1-2, with 7 bases identical to TRBD1. This CDR3 is built from 15 residues. Unmatched junction bases numbered 8, after V lost 1 base and J lost 5 bases. Germline V gene data show CDR1 as SGHKS and CDR2 as YYEKEE (reference sequence). For the CDR3, the DNA is TGTGCCAGCAGCTTGTTTACAGGGGCGGGGTATGGCTACACCTTC. Translating gives CASSLFTGAGYGYTF.

This clone was detected only once. The chain couples TRBV21-1 to TRBJ1-2; the D segment call TRBD1 is taken from the table without a DNA check. TRBV21-1 is tagged as a pseudogene. The CDR3 totals 17 residues. The CDR3, as DNA: TGTGCCAGCAGCAAAGAGGACCAGGGACAGCCTTTCTATGGCTACACCTTC. Translated, it gives CASSKEDQGQPFYGYTF.

J is TRBJ2-1 and V is TRBV28; TRBD1 matches at 8 bases. V shed 7 bases, J shed 4 bases, and the junction held 9 bases outside the gene matches. The CDR3 has 15 amino acids. Germline-derived CDR1 and CDR2 are MDHEN and SYDVKM. Here the CDR3 DNA reads TGTGCCAGCAACCTCGACAGGGGAAGATACAATGAGCAGTTCTTC. Protein sequence: CASNLDRGRYNEQFF.

The chain is built from TRBV18 and TRBJ2-7; 10 positions agree with TRBD1. V was clipped by 4 bases and J by 6 bases; unmatched bases: 9. The germline gives CDR1 KGHSH, CDR2 LQKENI. The CDR3 has 15 amino acids. The CDR3 nucleotides are TGTGCCAGCTCACAAGGCCGGGACAGGGGTGCCGAGCAGTACTTC. Its translation: CASSQGRDRGAEQYF.

The chain has TRBV2 and TRBJ1-1, with TRBD1 matching over 9 bases. V gave up 1 base and J gave up 0 bases; unmatched junction bases: 12. In germline, CDR1 is SNHLY, CDR2 FYNNEI. There are 19 residues in the CDR3. The CDR3 is CASSEDYGTGLWVNTEAFF. The CDR3 nucleotides are TGTGCCAGCAGTGAAGATTATGGGACAGGGTTGTGGGTGAACACTGAAGCTTTCTTT.

The V call is TRBV7-2, the J call TRBJ1-3, with D possibly TRBD1 on 5 matching bases. Germline V gene sequence: CDR1 SGHTA, CDR2 FQGNSA. V shed 2 bases and J shed 4 bases, with 12 bases lying between them. The CDR3 loop spans 15 amino acids. The CDR3 loop is CASSLPGQSGNTIYF. The CDR3 DNA reads TGTGCCAGCAGCTTACCAGGGCAATCCGGAAACACCATATATTTT. Full variable domain (remainder filled in from reference TRBV7-2 and TRBJ1-3): GAGVSQSPSNKVTEKGKDVELRCDPISGHTALYWYRQSLGQGLEFLIYFQGNSAPDKSGLPSDRFSAERTGGSVSTLTIQRTQQEDSAVYLCASSLPGQSGNTIYFGEGSWLTVV.

The CDR3 reads CASSSRGSNQPQHF. The CDR3 DNA reads TGTGCCAGCAGCTCAAGGGGTAGCAATCAGCCCCAGCATTTT. The rearrangement joins TRBV7-2 to TRBJ1-5, with a possible D match to TRBD1 (5 bases). Germline loops: CDR1 SGHTA, CDR2 FQGNSA. V was trimmed by 4 bases and J by 0 bases, leaving 7 bases between them. The CDR3 sequence is 14 residues long.

This clone showed up just a few times. The genes are TRBV12-3 or TRBV12-4 and TRBJ2-3, with no clear D. Trimming shortened V by 6 bases and J by 9 bases, and 10 bases separated the two germline ends. This CDR3 is built from 11 residues. CDR3 in DNA: TGTGCCAGCAGCCCGGGTAGCACGCAGTATTTT. It encodes CASSPGSTQYF.

The V call is TRBV2, the J call TRBJ2-5, with D tentatively TRBD2 (7 bases). Germline V gene lookup returns CDR1 SNHLY and CDR2 FYNNEI. CDR3 length: 11 amino acids. The V gene lost 7 bases and the J gene lost 9 bases, with 12 bases spanning the gap. In nucleotides, the CDR3 is TGTGCCAGCATCAGGGAGGGGGCCCAGTACTTC. This translates into CASIREGAQYF.

This rearrangement joins TRBV20-1 to TRBJ2-1; maybe TRBD2 (6 bases). Trimming shortened V by 3 bases and J by 11 bases, and 11 bases separated the two germline ends. CDR1 is DFQATT and CDR2 is SNEGSKA in the germline V gene (reference sequence). The CDR3 covers 11 residues. CDR3 region: CSASSGTQQFF. The CDR3 coding sequence is TGCAGTGCTAGTTCCGGGACTCAGCAGTTCTTC.

The rearrangement links TRBV18 to TRBJ1-2; possibly TRBD1 for D (5 bases). The V end was cut by 8 bases, the J end by 3 bases, with 10 bases between. Per the germline V gene, CDR1 is KGHSH and CDR2 is LQKENI. This CDR3 spans 12 amino acids. The CDR3 reads CASGGLDYGYTF. CDR3 DNA: TGTGCCAGCGGGGGGTTAGACTATGGCTACACCTTC.

The chain carries TRBV7-2 and TRBJ1-2; 10 bases align to TRBD1. Per germline, CDR1 SGHTA and CDR2 FQGNSA. V shed 5 bases, J shed 6 bases, and the junction held 3 bases outside the gene matches. The CDR3 loop spans 13 amino acids. Here the CDR3 DNA reads TGTGCCAGCAGCGCCGGGACAGGGGATGGCTACACCTTC. It yields the protein CASSAGTGDGYTF.

The sample holds a few counts of this clone. The chain has TRBV2 and TRBJ2-7; 8 nucleotides agree with TRBD1. The V gene end was trimmed by 6 bases and the J gene end by 4 bases; junction bases not matched to a gene: 5. CDR3 length: 13 residues. Germline V gene lookup returns CDR1 SNHLY and CDR2 FYNNEI. The CDR3 DNA reads TGTGCCAGCAGCACCCAGGGGGCGTACGAGCAGTACTTC. Translation: CASSTQGAYEQYF.

J is TRBJ1-5 and V is TRBV2; D may be TRBD1 (5 bases). CDR3 length: 14 residues. Trimming cost V 3 bases and J 6 bases, with 12 bases left between them. The germline CDR1 and CDR2 sequences are SNHLY and FYNNEI. CDR3 region: CASSDAGLRQPQHF. The CDR3 region has the DNA TGTGCCAGCAGTGATGCAGGGTTGCGTCAGCCCCAGCATTTT.

This sequence joins TRBV5-1 and TRBJ2-2; D perhaps matches TRBD2 (6 bases). Per germline, CDR1 SGHRS and CDR2 YFSETQ. Deletions cut 3 bases from V and 8 bases from J, with 14 bases between. The CDR3 runs 14 residues. The CDR3 DNA reads TGCGCCAGCAGCTCCGGACTACCCGGTGGGGAGCTGTTTTTT. This codes for CASSSGLPGGELFF.

This clone was recorded only once. The V and J genes are TRBV27 and TRBJ1-2; no firm D call. Germline CDR1 is MNHEY and CDR2 is SMNVEV (reference sequence). This CDR3 spans 13 amino acids. Trimming took off 6 bases at V and 4 bases at J, with 12 bases between the two ends. CDR3 sequence (DNA): TGTGCCAGCAGCGGGGTAGGTGGCTATGGCTACACCTTC. It specifies CASSGVGGYGYTF.